Listed below are T cell receptor beta chains from one sample, sequenced in a study of control samples from healthy donors and cancer patients. The data were produced by immunoSEQ multiplex PCR, yet TCRdb's version contains in-frame clones alone and is incomplete. Here the sample spans some 120,000 clones, roughly 91% being singletons. Sequenced: blood. These receptors were taken from a man between 35 and 55 years old in good health. Each CDR3 is given with its conserved first and last residue. A D gene is named only where the DNA matches it firmly. Size values are once, few and many counts, or a class for expanded clones, and some rows have none.

j_call clone_size cdr3_length v_call d_call cdr3_nt cdr3_aa
TRBJ2-1 - 16 TRBV25-1 - TGTGCCAGCAGTCCAAGAGGCAGGTCTACTGCCAATGAGCAGTTCTTC CASSPRGRSTANEQFF
TRBJ1-4 - 15 TRBV7-6 TRBD1 TGTGCCAGCAACGTAACAGGGGCAAGGGGTGAAAAACTGTTTTTT CASNVTGARGEKLFF
TRBJ1-1 - 16 TRBV10-1 - TGCGCCAGCAGTGCTGGCAGCGTCCCTTTGAACACTGAAGCTTTCTTT CASSAGSVPLNTEAFF
TRBJ1-1 few 13 TRBV24-1 - TGTGCCACCAGTGACCCGACAGAGCCTGAAGCTTTCTTT CATSDPTEPEAFF
TRBJ2-3 - 17 TRBV4-1 TRBD2 TGCGCCAGCAGCCAAGATGGGTCTAGCGGGGGTTCTGATACGCAGTATTTT CASSQDGSSGGSDTQYF
TRBJ2-7 - 18 TRBV7-9 - TGTGCCAGCAGCTTAGTCTCTTTACGGGACACCAAAACCTACGAGCAGTACTTC CASSLVSLRDTKTYEQYF
TRBJ2-7 - 17 TRBV12-5 TRBD1 TGTGCTAGTGGTTTGGTAGAAGTGAGACAGGGGGCCTACGAGCAGTACTTC CASGLVEVRQGAYEQYF
TRBJ2-1 - 12 TRBV12-3/TRBV12-4 - TGTGCCAGCAGCCTCCGTCCCAATGAGCAGTTCTTC CASSLRPNEQFF
TRBJ1-1 once 14 TRBV7-9 - TGTGCCAGCAGTTTAAATTCAGGGGTTACTGAAGCTTTCTTT CASSLNSGVTEAFF
TRBJ2-7 - 15 TRBV7-3 - TGTGCCAGCAGCCTAATCTTGGGCGGGTCCTACGAGCAGTACTTC CASSLILGGSYEQYF
TRBJ1-2 - 12 TRBV9 - TGTGCCAGCAGCGCCGAGGGCTATGGCTACACCTTC CASSAEGYGYTF
TRBJ2-5 - 13 TRBV4-1 - TGCGCCAGCAGCCAATGGCAGAAAGAGACCCAGTACTTC CASSQWQKETQYF
TRBJ1-1 - 11 TRBV20-1 - TGCAGTGCTAAAGGGTACACTGAAGCTTTCTTT CSAKGYTEAFF
TRBJ1-2 - 12 TRBV11-2 - TGTGCCAGCAGCTCCGAGGGGCGCGGGCACACCTTC CASSSEGRGHTF
TRBJ1-3 - 14 TRBV6-6 - TGTGCCAGCACCCATGGAGGTTCTGGAAACACCATATATTTT CASTHGGSGNTIYF
TRBJ2-7 - 13 TRBV27 TRBD1 TGTGCCAGCAGCAGGACAGGAGGCTACGAGCAGTACTTC CASSRTGGYEQYF
TRBJ1-1 - 14 TRBV5-8 TRBD1 TGTGCCACCAGGGACAGATTGAACACCGACTCTCCTTTCTTT CATRDRLNTDSPFF
TRBJ2-1 - 14 TRBV3-1/TRBV3-2 - TGTGCCAGCAGCGCCCGGTCGTCCTACAATGAGCAGTTCTTC CASSARSSYNEQFF
TRBJ1-4 - 15 TRBV18 - TGTGCCAGCTCACCACCCGGCGGGATCAATGAAAAACTGTTTTTT CASSPPGGINEKLFF
TRBJ2-5 - 14 TRBV5-1 - TGCGCCAGCAGCCCCGAGACAGGAGAAGAGACCCAGTACTTC CASSPETGEETQYF
TRBJ2-1 - 15 TRBV9 - TGTGCCAGCAGCGTCGAGGGATCAGGGAGCAATGAGCAGTTCTTC CASSVEGSGSNEQFF
TRBJ1-3 few 15 TRBV30 - TGTGCCTGGAGTGGGACCGGACTGCGAGGAGGCTTTAGATATTTT CAWSGTGLRGGFRYF
TRBJ2-7 once 14 TRBV14 TRBD1 TGTGCCAGCAGCCAAGCGACAGGGGCCTACGAGCAGTACTTC CASSQATGAYEQYF
TRBJ1-6 - 18 TRBV18 TRBD1 TGTGCCAGCTCACACTTGACAGGGGGCCAACTCAAAAATTCACCCCTCCACTTT CASSHLTGGQLKNSPLHF
TRBJ2-3 - 18 TRBV4-3 - TGCGCCAGCAGCGCCACTCACTATGGGGGGGGCCTAACAGATACGCAGTATTTT CASSATHYGGGLTDTQYF
TRBJ2-6 - 18 TRBV18 TRBD1 TGTGCCAGCTCACCCAGGACAGGGTCCCTCTCTGGGGCCAACGTCCTGACTTTC CASSPRTGSLSGANVLTF
TRBJ1-1 few 11 TRBV20-1 - TGCAGTGCTTCGGGGGGAACTGAAGCTTTCTTT CSASGGTEAFF
TRBJ1-6 - 13 TRBV7-2 - TGTGCCAGCAGCTTGGTGGTGAATTCACCCCTCCACTTT CASSLVVNSPLHF
TRBJ2-7 once 17 TRBV15 - TGTGCCACCAGCAGAGCGCTGTACGACGGCAACGCTGGGGAGCAGTACTTC CATSRALYDGNAGEQYF
TRBJ2-2 - 13 TRBV10-3 - TGTGCCATCAGTGCGGACCACACCGGGGAGCTGTTTTTT CAISADHTGELFF
TRBJ1-1 - 17 TRBV3-1/TRBV3-2 - TGTGCCAGCAGCATAAAGAGGGACCGACAAAGGAACACTGAAGCTTTCTTT CASSIKRDRQRNTEAFF
TRBJ2-5 once 16 TRBV5-1 TRBD2 TGCGCCAGCAGCCGCGGGGGACCCCCGACCCAAGAGACCCAGTACTTC CASSRGGPPTQETQYF
TRBJ2-7 - 14 TRBV18 - TGTGCCAGCTCACTTCAGGGATCGTCCTACGAGCAGTACTTC CASSLQGSSYEQYF
TRBJ2-7 once 13 TRBV19 - TGTGCCAGTAGTAGAGGGAGATACTACGAGCAGTACTTC CASSRGRYYEQYF
TRBJ2-5 - 19 TRBV7-8 TRBD1 TGTGCCAGCAGCTCCAAGGGGTCCGGACAGGGATCCCTGGAAGAGACCCAGTACTTC CASSSKGSGQGSLEETQYF
TRBJ1-5 once 14 TRBV5-1 - TGCGCCAGCAGTTTGGACAGTTATAATCAGCCCCAGCATTTT CASSLDSYNQPQHF
TRBJ2-5 - 15 TRBV6-6 - TGTGCCAGCACTCCCTCTTATGGGACCAGGGAGACCCAGTACTTC CASTPSYGTRETQYF
TRBJ2-5 - 12 TRBV7-9 - TGTGCCAGCAGCTTAGAACAAGAGACCCAGTACTTC CASSLEQETQYF
TRBJ1-1 - 13 TRBV29-1 - TGCAGCGTCGAAACAGCCGGGACGGGTGAAGCTTTCTTT CSVETAGTGEAFF
TRBJ1-2 once 11 TRBV24-1 - TGTGCCACCAGTGGGGGTTATGGCTACACCTTC CATSGGYGYTF
TRBJ2-6 - 17 TRBV9 - TGTGCCAGCAGCCCGCGACAGGCCACCTCTGGGGCCAACGTCCTGACTTTC CASSPRQATSGANVLTF
TRBJ1-1 - 16 TRBV5-5 - TGTGCCAGCAGTTTACCACAGGGTTTGGGGAACACTGAAGCTTTCTTT CASSLPQGLGNTEAFF
TRBJ2-3 - 14 TRBV19 - TGTGCCAGCATATCGGGGGGCGCCACAGATACGCAGTATTTT CASISGGATDTQYF
TRBJ1-3 - 14 TRBV20-1 - TGCAGTGCTAGTTCCCAGGGAGTGGGAAACACCATATATTTT CSASSQGVGNTIYF
TRBJ2-6 - 16 TRBV30 - TGTGCCTGTACCTCCGGGGCAAACTCTGGGGCCAACGTCCTGACTTTC CACTSGANSGANVLTF
TRBJ2-2 once 14 TRBV7-9 - TGTGCCAGCAGCTTACGGGAGAACACCGGGGAGCTGTTTTTT CASSLRENTGELFF
TRBJ2-7 - 13 TRBV2 TRBD1 TGTGCCAGCAGTCCGGACAGGGCGTACGAGCAGTACTTC CASSPDRAYEQYF
TRBJ2-5 once 14 TRBV5-6 - TGTGCCAGCAGCCTTCGCGGTGTTGGGGAGACCCAGTACTTC CASSLRGVGETQYF
TRBJ2-3 few 16 TRBV7-2 TRBD2 TGTGCCAGCAGCTGGGGCGGGGGACCCTCCACAGATACGCAGTATTTT CASSWGGGPSTDTQYF
TRBJ1-2 - 13 TRBV5-6 TRBD1 TGTGCCAGCAGGAAGCAGGGGGCTAGGGGCTACACCTTC CASRKQGARGYTF
TRBJ1-5 - 18 TRBV4-1 TRBD1 TGCGCCAGCAGCCAATACGACAGGGGATATCCAAGCAATCAGCCCCAGCATTTT CASSQYDRGYPSNQPQHF
TRBJ1-4 - 16 TRBV5-1 - TGCGCCAGCAGCTTGGATCCGGCGGCGGGGGATGAAAAACTGTTTTTT CASSLDPAAGDEKLFF
TRBJ1-1 once 13 TRBV19 - TGTGCCAGTAGATTGGGGACATCCACTGAAGCTTTCTTT CASRLGTSTEAFF
TRBJ1-1 - 13 TRBV18 TRBD1 TGTGCCAGCTCGTCCGGGACAGGGGGCGAAGCTTTCTTT CASSSGTGGEAFF
TRBJ1-3 - 12 TRBV28 - TGTGCCAGCAGTTTAACTGGAAACACCATATATTTT CASSLTGNTIYF
TRBJ2-7 - 14 TRBV2 TRBD1 TGTGCCAGCAGCTCACAGGGGAGCTCCTACGAGCAGTACTTC CASSSQGSSYEQYF
TRBJ1-5 - 15 TRBV7-2 - TGTGCCAGCAGCTTAAGATCAGGGATGGATCAGCCCCAGCATTTT CASSLRSGMDQPQHF